These 32 T cell receptor beta chains were all obtained from the same sample, sequenced in a study of cytomegalovirus exposure and HLA in healthy donors (dated by TCRdb to 2015 to 2018). Library preparation employed the immunoSEQ multiplex PCR assay. The multiplex PCR relied on a mix of 60 forward primers for TCR Vbeta segments and 13 reverse primers for TCR Jbeta segments. Not all clones reach the TCRdb copy of this immuneACCESS table, which keeps in-frame sequences only. Checked studies attribute under half of the gap to unresolved V genes and leave the rest unexplained. This sample's listing comprises about 59,000 clones. The ten most abundant clones make up 4% to 5.5% of the sample. The sample was PBMCs. Every receptor here comes from a man aged 25-45 years in good health and CMV-seropositive.

This chain links TRBV30 with TRBJ2-1; TRBD2 agrees at 12 bases. The junction had 2 bases not matched to a gene; V was cut back by 5 bases and J by 9 bases. This CDR3 contains 12 residues. Germline CDR1 is GTSNPN and CDR2 is SVGIG (reference sequence). The CDR3 nucleotides are TGTGCCTGGGGGACTAGCGGGTTTGAGCAGTTCTTC. Its protein product is CAWGTSGFEQFF.

The chain has TRBV21-1 and TRBJ2-7; the table's D call of TRBD2 was not tested on the DNA. TRBV21-1 represents a pseudogene. CDR3 length: 15 amino acids. The CDR3: CASSKAGLAGDEQYF. The DNA of the CDR3 is TGTGCCAGCAGCAAAGCGGGGCTAGCGGGAGACGAGCAGTACTTC.

The J gene is TRBJ2-1, the V gene TRBV5-6; D is unclear. Looked up from germline, CDR1 is SGHDT and CDR2 is YYEEEE. This CDR3 region has 15 residues. Between the trimmed V and J ends, which lost 2 bases and 5 bases, there was a span of 14 bases. For the CDR3, the DNA is TGTGCCAGCAGCTTACTTCCGTGGGCCGACAATGAGCAGTTCTTC. Translated: CASSLLPWADNEQFF.

This chain uses TRBV29-1 with TRBJ1-2; D remains unclear. The CDR3 extends over 14 amino acids. Germline loops: CDR1 SQVTM, CDR2 ANQGSEA. Trimming took off 2 bases at V and 0 bases at J, with 10 bases between the two ends. CDR3 region: CSVEQQLPNYGYTF. Here the CDR3 DNA reads TGCAGCGTTGAACAACAGCTTCCTAACTATGGCTACACCTTC.

The rearrangement uses TRBV5-1 and TRBJ2-7; D may be TRBD1 (5 bases). This CDR3 comprises 17 residues. Trimming pared 0 bases from V and 1 base from J, leaving 17 bases between. The V gene's germline CDR1 is SGHRS and CDR2 YFSETQ. CDR3 sequence (DNA): TGCGCCAGCAGCTTGGTTGCCGCGACAGCGAGTTCCTACGAGCAGTACTTC. Its translation: CASSLVAATASSYEQYF. The full variable domain, completed using reference TRBV5-1 and TRBJ2-7, is KAGVTQTPRYLIKTRGQQVTLSCSPISGHRSVSWYQQTPGQGLQFLFEYFSETQRNKGNFPGRFSGRQFSNSRSEMNVSTLELGDSALYLCASSLVAATASSYEQYFGPGTRLTVT.

On this clone: One junction end does not reproduce the germline sequence, and a read error may be involved. The chain joins TRBV7-7 to TRBJ2-7; 9 nucleotides match TRBD1. The CDR3 runs to 13 residues. Germline assignment: CDR1 SSHAT and CDR2 FNYEAQ (reference sequence). CDR3: CASSQGTGNEQYF. CDR3 nucleotide sequence: TGTGCTAGCAGCCAAGGGACAGGGAACGAGCAGTACTTC.

The chain carries TRBV4-1 and TRBJ2-7; 7 bases agree with TRBD2. CDR1 is MGHRA, CDR2 YSYEKL, per germline. This CDR3 spans 16 amino acids. J was trimmed by 2 bases and V by 0 bases; bases with no gene match: 7. The CDR3 loop is CASSQDHVGGTYEQYF. The CDR3 coding sequence is TGCGCCAGCAGCCAAGATCACGTGGGAGGGACCTACGAGCAGTACTTC.

The V gene is TRBV29-1, the J gene TRBJ2-7; 12 bases map to TRBD1. Germline loops: CDR1 SQVTM, CDR2 ANQGSEA. The CDR3 covers 15 residues. Trimming at V came to 6 bases and at J to 4 bases, leaving 10 bases not matched to a gene. The CDR3 sequence is CSVWGPGQGAYEQYF. CDR3 DNA: TGCAGCGTCTGGGGTCCGGGACAGGGGGCTTACGAGCAGTACTTC.

The chain combines TRBV19 with TRBJ2-5; unclear D gene. The germline V gene has CDR1 LNHDA and CDR2 SQIVND (reference sequence). V gave up 3 bases and J gave up 1 base, with 9 bases separating them. This CDR3 spans 14 amino acids. CDR3 nucleotide sequence: TGTGCCAGTAGTATCGAGGCCTTCCAAGAGACCCAGTACTTC. Residues: CASSIEAFQETQYF. Looking up the rest from reference TRBV19 and TRBJ2-5 gives the full variable domain: DGGITQSPKYLFRKEGQNVTLSCEQNLNHDAMYWYRQDPGQGLRLIYYSQIVNDFQKGDIAEGYSVSREKKESFPLTVTSAQKNPTAFYLCASSIEAFQETQYFGPGTRLLVL.

This chain connects TRBV5-1 to TRBJ2-7; D uncertain. V lost 4 bases and J 6 bases, leaving 11 bases between the germline ends. CDR3 size: 12 residues. The germline CDR1 and CDR2 sequences are SGHRS and YFSETQ. CDR3: CASSPPSREQYF. DNA for the CDR3: TGCGCCAGCAGCCCCCCTAGTCGCGAGCAGTACTTC.

The chain has TRBV5-1 and TRBJ2-5; D gene ambiguous. V was clipped by 0 bases and J by 2 bases, with 5 bases between them. The germline gives CDR1 SGHRS, CDR2 YFSETQ. The CDR3 has 13 amino acids. Here the CDR3 reads CASSLAVQETQYF. The DNA of the CDR3 is TGCGCCAGCAGCTTGGCGGTGCAAGAGACCCAGTACTTC.

This sequence joins TRBV4-1 and TRBJ2-2; 7 nucleotides match TRBD2. The J segment lost 5 bases and the V segment lost 0 bases, leaving 9 bases of the junction unmatched. This CDR3 contains 17 residues. Germline V lookup: CDR1 MGHRA, CDR2 YSYEKL. The CDR3 loop is CASSQELGGSGTGELFF. DNA of the CDR3: TGCGCCAGCAGCCAAGAACTGGGCGGGAGCGGGACCGGGGAGCTGTTTTTT.

The V call is TRBV7-2, the J call TRBJ1-6; 8 nucleotides align to TRBD1. Germline assignment: CDR1 SGHTA and CDR2 FQGNSA. This CDR3 has 18 residues. Trimming cost V 5 bases and J 8 bases; bases outside gene matches: 17. The CDR3 nucleotides read TGTGCCAGCAGCCTTAGGGTCGGTAGGGCAGGGGGCCATTCACCCCTCCACTTT. It encodes CASSLRVGRAGGHSPLHF.

This sequence joins TRBV2 and TRBJ2-7, with a tentative D call TRBD2 (6 bases). V lost 3 bases, J lost 2 bases, and 14 bases lay in between. The CDR3 is made up of 15 amino acids. Germline lookup yields CDR1 SNHLY and CDR2 FYNNEI. The CDR3 bases are TGTGCCAGCAGTGACGGGACTTGGACCGCCTACGAGCAGTACTTC. Protein: CASSDGTWTAYEQYF.

The V and J genes are TRBV5-1 and TRBJ1-4; D call uncertain. Germline V gives CDR1 SGHRS, CDR2 YFSETQ. The CDR3 spans 13 residues. Between the trimmed V and J ends, which lost 5 bases and 8 bases, there was a span of 13 bases. The CDR3 here is CASSISRGEKLFF. The CDR3 DNA follows: TGCGCCAGCAGTATTTCCAGAGGAGAAAAACTGTTTTTT.

This chain connects TRBV7-9 to TRBJ1-1; D might be TRBD1 (5 bases). Per germline, CDR1 SEHNR and CDR2 FQNEAQ (reference sequence). CDR3 length: 13 amino acids. The V end was cut by 6 bases, the J end by 11 bases, with 19 bases between. The CDR3 DNA follows: TGTGCCAGCAGACCGGAGGGGCACCCCCAGGCTTTCTTT. The encoded protein is CASRPEGHPQAFF.

The chain employs TRBV7-9 and TRBJ1-2; TRBD1 is a possible D gene (5 bases). Germline V gene data show CDR1 as SEHNR and CDR2 as FQNEAQ (reference sequence). The germline V and J ends were trimmed by 1 base and 4 bases, with 7 bases remaining between them. This CDR3 has 13 amino acids. Written as DNA, the CDR3 is TGTGCCAGCAGCTTAGTTGGGGCCTATGGCTACACCTTC. Translated: CASSLVGAYGYTF.

The CDR3 DNA is TGTGCCAGCTTTCTCCGGGACAGGGGAGTGGCTTTCTTT. Protein: CASFLRDRGVAFF. The V call is TRBV6-5, the J call TRBJ1-1; 10 nucleotides match TRBD1. The germline CDR1 and CDR2 sequences are MNHEY and SVGAGI. This CDR3 has 13 residues. V lost 8 bases, J lost 11 bases, and 11 bases stayed unmatched.

The rearrangement joins TRBV13 to TRBJ2-7, with 12 bases matching TRBD2. The germline gives CDR1 PRHDT, CDR2 FYEKMQ (reference sequence). V dropped 3 bases and J dropped 1; count of bases not matched to a gene: 4. The CDR3 covers 16 residues. CDR3 residues: CASSFLAGGTSYEQYF. The DNA for the CDR3 is TGTGCCAGCAGCTTTCTAGCGGGAGGGACGTCCTACGAGCAGTACTTC.

The DNA of the CDR3 is TGTGCCAGCAGCTTAGCACTAGCGGGGGGTGGGCAGTTCTTC. Protein: CASSLALAGGGQFF. The chain couples TRBV7-9 to TRBJ2-1; the match to TRBD2 covers 12 bases. V shed 0 bases and J 12 bases; nucleotides not matched to a gene: 3. The CDR3 consists of 14 residues. Germline V gene sequence: CDR1 SEHNR, CDR2 FQNEAQ (reference sequence).

For this clone: The junction departs from the called germline gene at one end, perhaps through a read error. The chain couples TRBV2 to TRBJ2-2; D perhaps matches TRBD2 (5 bases). The germline V gene encodes CDR1 SNHLY and CDR2 FYNNEI. This CDR3 contains 15 residues. CDR3 DNA: TGTGCCAGCAGTGAGCTTAGCTTGAACACCGGGGAGCTATTTTTT. Translated: CASSELSLNTGELFF.

The V gene is TRBV6-1, the J gene TRBJ1-1, with D possibly matching TRBD1 (6 bases). V was shortened by 3 bases and J by 4 bases, with 21 bases between the two germline ends. The germline V gene encodes CDR1 MNHNS and CDR2 SASEGT. The CDR3 sequence is 17 residues long. The CDR3 protein is CASSDWSGDRGGTEAFF. CDR3 bases: TGTGCCAGCAGTGACTGGTCAGGGGATCGCGGTGGCACTGAAGCTTTCTTT.

A note on this clone: Sequence at one end of the junction differs from germline and may be a read error. The chain uses TRBV7-7 and TRBJ2-3, with 7 bases identical to TRBD1. The germline V gene has CDR1 SSHAT and CDR2 FNYEAQ (reference sequence). CDR3 length: 14 amino acids. CDR3 amino acids: CASSFGQGTDTQYF. The CDR3 bases are TGTGCTAGCAGCTTTGGACAGGGCACAGATACGCAGTATTTT. Together with reference TRBV7-7 and TRBJ2-3, the CDR3 gives the full variable domain: GAGVSQSPRYKVTKRGQDVTLRCDPISSHATLYWYQQALGQGPEFLTYFNYEAQPDKSGLPSDRFSAERPEGSISTLTIQRTEQRDSAMYRCASSFGQGTDTQYFGPGTRLTVL.

The CDR3: CASSPRDEGDTEAFF. In nucleotides, the CDR3 is TGCGCCAGCAGCCCTCGCGACGAGGGAGACACTGAAGCTTTCTTT. The V gene is TRBV4-1, the J gene TRBJ1-1; no clear D gene. Trimming removed 4 bases from V and 3 bases from J, with 15 bases in between. Germline CDR1 is MGHRA and CDR2 is YSYEKL. The CDR3 length is 15 residues.

The gene calls are TRBV10-1 and TRBJ1-1; no reliable D call. Germline CDR1 reads WNHNN; CDR2 reads SYGVQD (reference sequence). Deletions cut 2 bases from V and 4 bases from J, with 11 bases between. The CDR3 loop spans 14 amino acids. The chain's CDR3 is CASSEDVEVTEAFF. The CDR3 DNA sequence: TGCGCCAGCAGTGAGGACGTGGAGGTCACTGAAGCTTTCTTT.

V and J are TRBV13 and TRBJ2-3; TRBD1 might be the D (6 bases). V was trimmed by 4 bases and J by 4 bases, leaving 15 bases between them. The germline gives CDR1 PRHDT, CDR2 FYEKMQ (reference sequence). This CDR3 is built from 15 residues. This CDR3 is CASSSDLTGPDTQYF. CDR3 in DNA: TGTGCCAGCAGCTCCGATCTAACAGGGCCAGATACGCAGTATTTT.

The CDR3 region has the DNA TGTGCCAGCAGTTCCCGGGACAACTCCTACGAGCAGTACTTC. Amino acids: CASSSRDNSYEQYF. The chain employs TRBV6-5 and TRBJ2-7; D possibly corresponds to TRBD1 (6 bases). The CDR3 spans 14 residues. V was shortened by 4 bases and J by 0 bases, with 10 bases between the two germline ends. Germline loops: CDR1 MNHEY, CDR2 SVGAGI.

The rearrangement uses TRBV12-5 and TRBJ2-7; 8 nucleotides match TRBD2. V shed 5 bases and J 2 bases; nucleotides not matched to a gene: 5. Germline lookup yields CDR1 LGHNT and CDR2 FRNRAP. The length of the CDR3 is 14 residues. CDR3 nucleotide sequence: TGTGCTAGTGGTCCGCGGGGGGAGGCCTACGAGCAGTACTTC. It codes for CASGPRGEAYEQYF.

As DNA, the CDR3 is TGTGCCAGTAGTGGCCCCGGGACTAGCGGGGCGTGGGAGCAGTACTTC. Its protein product is CASSGPGTSGAWEQYF. The chain links TRBV19 to TRBJ2-7; TRBD2 agrees at 13 bases. The CDR3 is 16 residues long. Per germline, CDR1 LNHDA and CDR2 SQIVND (reference sequence). Unmatched junction bases numbered 11, after V lost 5 bases and J lost 7 bases.

The chain employs TRBV4-1 and TRBJ2-5; TRBD1 agrees at 8 bases. The trim removed 4 bases at V and 1 base at J, leaving 2 bases unmatched. Germline values: CDR1 MGHRA, CDR2 YSYEKL. The CDR3 consists of 14 residues. CDR3 sequence (DNA): TGCGCCAGCAGCCCCAGGGGGCCCCAAGAGACCCAGTACTTC. Translated: CASSPRGPQETQYF.

The chain joins TRBV9 to TRBJ2-1, with 8 bases that match TRBD2. Germline CDR1 reads SGDLS; CDR2 reads YYNGEE. The CDR3 has 15 amino acids. V lost 3 bases and J lost 0; bases outside the gene matches: 2. DNA for the CDR3: TGTGCCAGCAGCGAACTAGCGGACTCCTACAATGAGCAGTTCTTC. Its translation: CASSELADSYNEQFF.

The chain combines TRBV6-6 with TRBJ1-2; TRBD1 aligns across 7 bases. V was clipped by 3 bases and J by 7 bases; unmatched bases: 11. The CDR3 loop spans 15 amino acids. CDR1 and CDR2 (germline): MNHNY, SVGAGI (reference sequence). DNA for the CDR3: TGTGCCAGCAGTTATTCCCCTCAGGGGGAAGCTGGCTACACCTTC. Translated, it gives CASSYSPQGEAGYTF.